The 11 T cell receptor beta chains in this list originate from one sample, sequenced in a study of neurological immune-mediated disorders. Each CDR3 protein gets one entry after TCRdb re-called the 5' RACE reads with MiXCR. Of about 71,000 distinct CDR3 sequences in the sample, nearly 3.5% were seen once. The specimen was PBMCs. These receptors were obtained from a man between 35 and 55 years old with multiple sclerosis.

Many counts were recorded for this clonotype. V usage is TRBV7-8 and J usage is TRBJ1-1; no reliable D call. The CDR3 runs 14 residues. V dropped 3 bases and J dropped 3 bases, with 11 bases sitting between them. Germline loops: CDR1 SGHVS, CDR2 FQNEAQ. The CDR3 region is CASSFRKMDTEAFF. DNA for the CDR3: TGTGCCAGCAGCTTTAGGAAAATGGACACTGAAGCTTTCTTT.

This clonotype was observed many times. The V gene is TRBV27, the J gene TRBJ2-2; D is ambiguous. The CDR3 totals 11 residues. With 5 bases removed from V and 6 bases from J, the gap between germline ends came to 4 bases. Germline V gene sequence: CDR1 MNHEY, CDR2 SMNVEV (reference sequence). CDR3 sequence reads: CASSTAGELFF. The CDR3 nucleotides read TGTGCCAGCAGTACGGCCGGGGAGCTGTTTTTT.

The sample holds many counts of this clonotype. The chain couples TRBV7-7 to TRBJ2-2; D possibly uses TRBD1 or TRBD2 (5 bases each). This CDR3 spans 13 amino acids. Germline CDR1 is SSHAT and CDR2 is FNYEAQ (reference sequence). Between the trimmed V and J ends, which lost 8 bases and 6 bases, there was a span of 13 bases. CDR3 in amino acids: CASGMGVAGELFF. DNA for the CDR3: TGTGCCAGCGGAATGGGGGTGGCCGGGGAGCTGTTTTTT. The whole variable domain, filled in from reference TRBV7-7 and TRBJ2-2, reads GAGVSQSPRYKVTKRGQDVTLRCDPISSHATLYWYQQALGQGPEFLTYFNYEAQPDKSGLPSDRFSAERPEGSISTLTIQRTEQRDSAMYRCASGMGVAGELFFGEGSRLTVL.

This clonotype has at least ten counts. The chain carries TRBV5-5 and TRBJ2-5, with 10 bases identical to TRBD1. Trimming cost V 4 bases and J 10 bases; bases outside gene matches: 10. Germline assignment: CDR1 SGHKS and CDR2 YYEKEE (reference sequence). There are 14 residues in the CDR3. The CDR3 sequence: CASSLGQGPSDQYF. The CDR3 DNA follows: TGTGCCAGCAGCCTGGGACAGGGGCCAAGCGACCAGTACTTC.

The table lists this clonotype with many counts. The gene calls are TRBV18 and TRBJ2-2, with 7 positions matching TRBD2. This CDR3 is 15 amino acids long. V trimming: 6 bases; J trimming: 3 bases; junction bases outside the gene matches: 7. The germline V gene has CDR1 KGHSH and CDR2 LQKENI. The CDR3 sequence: CASSLASGDTGELFF. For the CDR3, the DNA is TGTGCCAGCTCGCTTGCTAGCGGAGACACCGGGGAGCTGTTTTTT.

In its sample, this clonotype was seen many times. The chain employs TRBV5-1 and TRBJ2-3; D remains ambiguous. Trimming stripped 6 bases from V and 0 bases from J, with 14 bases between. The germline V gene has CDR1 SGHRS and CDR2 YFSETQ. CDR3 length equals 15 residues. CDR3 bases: TGCGCCAGCACGTCAGGCCGTGCTAGCACAGATACGCAGTATTTT. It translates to CASTSGRASTDTQYF.

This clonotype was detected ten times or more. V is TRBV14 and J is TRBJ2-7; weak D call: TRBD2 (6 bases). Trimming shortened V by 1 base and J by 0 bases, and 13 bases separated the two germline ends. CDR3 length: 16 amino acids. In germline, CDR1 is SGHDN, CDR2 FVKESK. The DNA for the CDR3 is TGTGCCAGCAGCCAAGGGCTGGCGGGATACTCCTACGAGCAGTACTTC. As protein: CASSQGLAGYSYEQYF.

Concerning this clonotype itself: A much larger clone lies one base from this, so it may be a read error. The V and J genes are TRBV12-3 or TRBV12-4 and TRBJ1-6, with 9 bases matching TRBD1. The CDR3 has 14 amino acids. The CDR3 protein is CASRRTGEGSPLNF. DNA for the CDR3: TGTGCCAGCAGACGGACAGGGGAGGGGTCACCCCTCAACTTT.

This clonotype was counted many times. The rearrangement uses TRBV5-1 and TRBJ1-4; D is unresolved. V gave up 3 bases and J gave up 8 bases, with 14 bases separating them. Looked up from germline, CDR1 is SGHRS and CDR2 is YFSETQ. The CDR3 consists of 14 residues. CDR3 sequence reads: CASSSGVVGEKLFF. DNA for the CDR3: TGCGCCAGCAGCTCCGGAGTCGTTGGCGAAAAACTGTTTTTT. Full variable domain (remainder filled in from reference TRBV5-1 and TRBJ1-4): KAGVTQTPRYLIKTRGQQVTLSCSPISGHRSVSWYQQTPGQGLQFLFEYFSETQRNKGNFPGRFSGRQFSNSRSEMNVSTLELGDSALYLCASSSGVVGEKLFFGSGTQLSVL.

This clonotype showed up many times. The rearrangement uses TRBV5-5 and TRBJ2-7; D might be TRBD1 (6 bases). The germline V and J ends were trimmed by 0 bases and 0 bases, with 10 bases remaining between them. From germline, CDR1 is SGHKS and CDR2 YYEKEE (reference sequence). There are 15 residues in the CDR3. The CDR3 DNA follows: TGTGCCAGCAGCTTGGGACAGGATCCCTCCTACGAGCAGTACTTC. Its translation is CASSLGQDPSYEQYF.

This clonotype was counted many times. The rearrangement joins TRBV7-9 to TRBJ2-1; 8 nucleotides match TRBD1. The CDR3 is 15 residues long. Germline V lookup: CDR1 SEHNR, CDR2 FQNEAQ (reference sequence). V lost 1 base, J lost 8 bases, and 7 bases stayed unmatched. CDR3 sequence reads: CASSLERTGRYEQFF. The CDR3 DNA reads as TGTGCCAGCAGCTTAGAGAGGACAGGGAGGTATGAGCAGTTCTTC.